Listed below are T cell receptor beta chains from one sample, sequenced in a study of OX40 agonist ivuxolimab in advanced cancers. Produced via immunoSEQ multiplex PCR; TCRdb's table is partial and in-frame only. The sample lists around 45,000 clones, more than 70% occurring once. Source: CD4+ or CD8+ T cells sorted from blood, taken in a trial of the OX40 agonist ivuxolimab. The receptors were sampled from an adult with an advanced solid tumor such as melanoma, head and neck, liver or kidney cancer. Each CDR3 is given with its conserved first and last residue. Each record gives: D gene, J gene, V gene, clone size, CDR3 protein, CDR3 DNA. The D gene is left open where the match is weak. Only some rows state a clone size, as once, few, many or a class for expanded clones.

d_call: -; j_call: TRBJ2-3; v_call: TRBV23-1; clone_size: -; cdr3_aa: CASSRGRRGVVCFPDTQYF; cdr3_nt: TGCGCCAGCAGTCGGGGGCGGCGCGGAGTCGTATGTTTTCCAGATACGCAGTATTTT
d_call: -; j_call: TRBJ2-7; v_call: TRBV19; clone_size: -; cdr3_aa: CASSIVRGTPYEQYF; cdr3_nt: TGTGCCAGTAGTATAGTTCGGGGGACCCCCTACGAGCAGTACTTC
d_call: -; j_call: TRBJ2-7; v_call: TRBV19; clone_size: once; cdr3_aa: CASNRGLPGVINEQYF; cdr3_nt: TGTGCCAGTAACCGGGGCCTACCGGGAGTGATAAACGAGCAGTACTTC
d_call: -; j_call: TRBJ2-2; v_call: TRBV5-1; clone_size: once; cdr3_aa: CASSLRQSTGELFF; cdr3_nt: TGCGCCAGCAGCTTGAGGCAGTCCACCGGGGAGCTGTTTTTT
d_call: -; j_call: TRBJ1-6; v_call: TRBV2; clone_size: -; cdr3_aa: CASGTYGGSPLHF; cdr3_nt: TGTGCCAGCGGGACATATGGGGGTTCACCCCTCCACTTT
d_call: -; j_call: TRBJ2-7; v_call: TRBV21-1; clone_size: -; cdr3_aa: CATPAREKTYEQYF; cdr3_nt: TGTGCCACCCCCGCCCGGGAGAAAACCTACGAGCAGTACTTC
d_call: TRBD1; j_call: TRBJ2-2; v_call: TRBV4-1; clone_size: -; cdr3_aa: CASSPTTGQPPIGELFF; cdr3_nt: TGCGCCAGCAGCCCCACTACGGGACAGCCTCCTATTGGGGAGCTGTTTTTT
d_call: -; j_call: TRBJ2-7; v_call: TRBV15; clone_size: -; cdr3_aa: CATSRVTGQGLTYEQYF; cdr3_nt: TGTGCCACCAGCAGAGTTACGGGGCAGGGTCTTACCTACGAGCAGTACTTC
d_call: -; j_call: TRBJ2-7; v_call: TRBV9; clone_size: -; cdr3_aa: CASSVNMNEGYEQYF; cdr3_nt: TGTGCCAGCAGCGTAAATATGAATGAGGGTTACGAGCAGTACTTC
d_call: -; j_call: TRBJ2-7; v_call: TRBV6-6; clone_size: -; cdr3_aa: CASSYSIFYEQYF; cdr3_nt: TGTGCCAGCAGTTACTCGATTTTTTACGAGCAGTACTTC
d_call: -; j_call: TRBJ2-7; v_call: TRBV11-2; clone_size: -; cdr3_aa: CASTLGEDRSYEQYF; cdr3_nt: TGTGCCAGCACCCTTGGTGAAGACCGATCCTACGAGCAGTACTTC
d_call: TRBD1; j_call: TRBJ1-4; v_call: TRBV28; clone_size: -; cdr3_aa: CASSKQGVAANEKLFF; cdr3_nt: TGTGCCAGCAGTAAACAGGGGGTTGCGGCTAATGAAAAACTGTTTTTT
d_call: -; j_call: TRBJ2-1; v_call: TRBV5-4; clone_size: -; cdr3_aa: CASTKRTDYNEQFF; cdr3_nt: TGTGCCAGCACAAAAAGGACCGACTACAATGAGCAGTTCTTC
d_call: TRBD1; j_call: TRBJ2-2; v_call: TRBV18; clone_size: once; cdr3_aa: CASSHRGQGRTGELFF; cdr3_nt: TGTGCCAGCTCCCACAGGGGGCAGGGAAGAACCGGGGAGCTGTTTTTT
d_call: -; j_call: TRBJ1-1; v_call: TRBV28; clone_size: -; cdr3_aa: CASSLRTGGAFF; cdr3_nt: TGTGCCAGCAGTTTAAGGACCGGGGGAGCTTTCTTT
d_call: -; j_call: TRBJ1-2; v_call: TRBV14; clone_size: -; cdr3_aa: CASSQGTASPYGYTF; cdr3_nt: TGTGCCAGCAGCCAGGGGACCGCTTCGCCCTATGGCTACACCTTC
d_call: TRBD1; j_call: TRBJ1-4; v_call: TRBV10-3; clone_size: once; cdr3_aa: CAIRPTGTNEKLFF; cdr3_nt: TGTGCCATCAGGCCGACAGGGACTAATGAAAAACTGTTTTTT
d_call: -; j_call: TRBJ1-1; v_call: TRBV28; clone_size: few; cdr3_aa: CASKSRGRSEAFF; cdr3_nt: TGTGCCAGCAAGTCCCGGGGTCGATCTGAAGCTTTCTTT
d_call: -; j_call: TRBJ2-7; v_call: TRBV7-2; clone_size: -; cdr3_aa: CASSPYLATYEQYF; cdr3_nt: TGTGCCAGCAGCCCCTACCTGGCTACCTACGAGCAGTACTTC
d_call: TRBD2; j_call: TRBJ2-7; v_call: TRBV2; clone_size: -; cdr3_aa: CASSELADYEQYF; cdr3_nt: TGTGCCAGCAGTGAACTAGCGGACTACGAGCAGTACTTC
d_call: -; j_call: TRBJ2-7; v_call: TRBV21-1; clone_size: -; cdr3_aa: CASSRWGLAGVFEQYF; cdr3_nt: TGTGCCAGCAGCCGATGGGGACTAGCGGGAGTATTTGAGCAGTACTTC
d_call: -; j_call: TRBJ2-5; v_call: TRBV2; clone_size: -; cdr3_aa: CASIDRPEGKETQYF; cdr3_nt: TGTGCCAGCATCGATCGGCCCGAGGGAAAAGAGACCCAGTACTTC
d_call: -; j_call: TRBJ2-1; v_call: TRBV7-9; clone_size: -; cdr3_aa: CASRSAGKYNEQFF; cdr3_nt: TGTGCCAGCAGATCTGCGGGCAAGTACAATGAGCAGTTCTTC
d_call: -; j_call: TRBJ2-7; v_call: TRBV29-1; clone_size: -; cdr3_aa: CSVLAATYEQYF; cdr3_nt: TGCAGCGTGTTAGCAGCGACGTACGAGCAGTACTTC
d_call: -; j_call: TRBJ1-2; v_call: TRBV7-2; clone_size: -; cdr3_aa: CASSLIQGGGYTF; cdr3_nt: TGTGCCAGCAGCTTAATCCAGGGCGGCGGCTACACCTTC
d_call: -; j_call: TRBJ1-5; v_call: TRBV10-3; clone_size: -; cdr3_aa: CAISQGKDQPQHF; cdr3_nt: TGTGCCATCAGTCAGGGGAAAGATCAGCCCCAGCATTTT
d_call: TRBD1; j_call: TRBJ2-7; v_call: TRBV10-2; clone_size: -; cdr3_aa: CASRPPTGRRSYEQYF; cdr3_nt: TGCGCCAGCAGGCCCCCGACAGGGCGGCGTTCCTACGAGCAGTACTTC
d_call: -; j_call: TRBJ2-7; v_call: TRBV11-2; clone_size: few; cdr3_aa: CASSLAFYEQYF; cdr3_nt: TGTGCCAGCAGCTTAGCTTTCTACGAGCAGTACTTC
d_call: -; j_call: TRBJ2-2; v_call: TRBV19; clone_size: once; cdr3_aa: CASSMAQQGATGELFF; cdr3_nt: TGTGCCAGTAGTATGGCCCAACAGGGAGCCACCGGGGAGCTGTTTTTT
d_call: -; j_call: TRBJ1-6; v_call: TRBV30; clone_size: -; cdr3_aa: CAWRRGGNSPLHF; cdr3_nt: TGTGCCTGGAGGCGCGGGGGTAATTCACCCCTCCACTTT
d_call: TRBD1; j_call: TRBJ1-1; v_call: TRBV4-1; clone_size: once; cdr3_aa: CASSDGQGVNTEAFF; cdr3_nt: TGCGCCAGCAGCGACGGACAGGGGGTGAACACTGAAGCTTTCTTT
d_call: TRBD1; j_call: TRBJ1-2; v_call: TRBV27; clone_size: -; cdr3_aa: CASRITGGYGYTF; cdr3_nt: TGTGCCAGCAGGATAACAGGGGGATACGGCTACACCTTC
d_call: TRBD2; j_call: TRBJ2-7; v_call: TRBV6-1; clone_size: -; cdr3_aa: CASGSGLAVYEQYF; cdr3_nt: TGTGCCAGCGGAAGTGGACTAGCGGTCTACGAGCAGTACTTC
d_call: TRBD1; j_call: TRBJ1-1; v_call: TRBV6-1; clone_size: -; cdr3_aa: CASRQGFTEAFF; cdr3_nt: TGTGCCAGCAGACAGGGGTTTACTGAAGCTTTCTTT
d_call: -; j_call: TRBJ2-2; v_call: TRBV7-9; clone_size: once; cdr3_aa: CASSLAAVNTGELFF; cdr3_nt: TGTGCCAGCAGCTTGGCCGCGGTGAACACCGGGGAGCTGTTTTTT
d_call: TRBD1; j_call: TRBJ2-7; v_call: TRBV14; clone_size: -; cdr3_aa: CASSSQGAAYEQYF; cdr3_nt: TGTGCCAGCAGCTCCCAGGGGGCAGCCTACGAGCAGTACTTC
d_call: -; j_call: TRBJ2-7; v_call: TRBV6-1; clone_size: -; cdr3_aa: CASSTDSTTQYF; cdr3_nt: TGTGCCAGCAGTACGGACAGTACGACGCAGTACTTC
d_call: -; j_call: TRBJ2-3; v_call: TRBV7-2; clone_size: -; cdr3_aa: CASRRGVLDTQYF; cdr3_nt: TGTGCCAGCAGAAGGGGTGTGCTAGATACGCAGTATTTT
d_call: -; j_call: TRBJ2-1; v_call: TRBV29-1; clone_size: -; cdr3_aa: CSVLPGRIYNEQFF; cdr3_nt: TGCAGCGTTCTCCCGGGGAGGATCTACAATGAGCAGTTCTTC
d_call: TRBD2; j_call: TRBJ2-5; v_call: TRBV5-1; clone_size: -; cdr3_aa: CASSRGTSGQETQYF; cdr3_nt: TGCGCCAGCAGCAGAGGGACTAGCGGCCAAGAGACCCAGTACTTC
d_call: TRBD2; j_call: TRBJ2-1; v_call: TRBV4-2; clone_size: -; cdr3_aa: CASSQVGLAGGENNEQFF; cdr3_nt: TGTGCCAGCAGCCAAGTGGGACTAGCGGGAGGGGAAAACAATGAGCAGTTCTTC
d_call: -; j_call: TRBJ2-7; v_call: TRBV10-1; clone_size: -; cdr3_aa: CASSRDGPYEQYF; cdr3_nt: TGCGCCAGCAGTAGGGACGGTCCCTACGAGCAGTACTTC
d_call: TRBD1; j_call: TRBJ2-3; v_call: TRBV5-4; clone_size: -; cdr3_aa: CASSLSDRGAPDTQYF; cdr3_nt: TGTGCCAGCAGCTTATCCGACAGGGGCGCACCGGATACGCAGTATTTT
d_call: TRBD1; j_call: TRBJ1-4; v_call: TRBV6-1; clone_size: -; cdr3_aa: CASRGQGNEKLFF; cdr3_nt: TGTGCCAGCAGGGGACAGGGCAATGAAAAACTGTTTTTT
d_call: TRBD2; j_call: TRBJ2-7; v_call: TRBV7-2; clone_size: -; cdr3_aa: CASSSGLAGKQYF; cdr3_nt: TGTGCCAGCAGCTCCGGACTAGCGGGGAAGCAGTACTTC
d_call: -; j_call: TRBJ2-7; v_call: TRBV29-1; clone_size: once; cdr3_aa: CSVGGEQYF; cdr3_nt: TGCAGCGTTGGGGGGGAGCAGTACTTC
d_call: -; j_call: TRBJ1-2; v_call: TRBV19; clone_size: -; cdr3_aa: CASSMRGADYGYTF; cdr3_nt: TGTGCCAGTAGTATGCGGGGCGCAGACTATGGCTACACCTTC
d_call: -; j_call: TRBJ2-1; v_call: TRBV11-3; clone_size: -; cdr3_aa: CASSLGWDNEQFF; cdr3_nt: TGTGCCAGCAGCTTAGGTTGGGACAATGAGCAGTTCTTC
d_call: TRBD2; j_call: TRBJ2-3; v_call: TRBV7-3; clone_size: -; cdr3_aa: CASSPGLASDTQYF; cdr3_nt: TGTGCCAGCAGCCCGGGACTAGCCTCAGATACGCAGTATTTT
d_call: TRBD2; j_call: TRBJ2-2; v_call: TRBV9; clone_size: -; cdr3_aa: CASTTSGNTGELFF; cdr3_nt: TGTGCCAGCACGACTAGCGGGAACACCGGGGAGCTGTTTTTT
d_call: -; j_call: TRBJ2-7; v_call: TRBV11-2; clone_size: -; cdr3_aa: CASSLEYEQYF; cdr3_nt: TGTGCCAGCAGCTTAGAATACGAGCAGTACTTC
d_call: TRBD1; j_call: TRBJ2-7; v_call: TRBV13; clone_size: -; cdr3_aa: CASSSGQGARYEQYF; cdr3_nt: TGTGCCAGCAGCTCCGGACAGGGGGCTCGGTACGAGCAGTACTTC
d_call: -; j_call: TRBJ1-2; v_call: TRBV2; clone_size: -; cdr3_aa: CASSEQGGYTF; cdr3_nt: TGTGCCAGCAGTGAACAGGGAGGCTACACCTTC
d_call: -; j_call: TRBJ2-7; v_call: TRBV5-4; clone_size: -; cdr3_aa: CASSRPTESYEQYF; cdr3_nt: TGTGCCAGCAGCCGCCCCACAGAATCCTACGAGCAGTACTTC
d_call: -; j_call: TRBJ1-1; v_call: TRBV6-5; clone_size: -; cdr3_aa: CASSSDHPRSEAFF; cdr3_nt: TGTGCCAGCAGTTCCGACCATCCCCGCTCTGAAGCTTTCTTT
d_call: TRBD1; j_call: TRBJ1-5; v_call: TRBV19; clone_size: -; cdr3_aa: CASRAGTGGDNQPQHF; cdr3_nt: TGTGCCAGTAGAGCCGGGACAGGGGGCGACAATCAGCCCCAGCATTTT
d_call: -; j_call: TRBJ2-7; v_call: TRBV28; clone_size: -; cdr3_aa: CASSLLGGQWDLYEQYF; cdr3_nt: TGTGCCAGCAGTTTATTGGGTGGACAGTGGGATCTCTACGAGCAGTACTTC
d_call: -; j_call: TRBJ2-3; v_call: TRBV11-3; clone_size: few; cdr3_aa: CASSLDGYTQYF; cdr3_nt: TGTGCCAGCAGCTTAGACGGTTATACGCAGTATTTT
d_call: -; j_call: TRBJ2-1; v_call: TRBV2; clone_size: -; cdr3_aa: CAGPPSGAHNEQFF; cdr3_nt: TGTGCCGGGCCCCCTAGTGGGGCCCACAATGAGCAGTTCTTC